This T cell receptor (beta chain) came from a study of T cells expressing NK-cell markers. General study findings and limits: These clonotypes also led the CD3+CD56-NKG2C+ fraction in a handful of donors. CD8+ T cells in roughly six donors included dominant NKG2C+ clonotypes at about 1.0-7.0%.

Turning to this clonotype: The antigen is not known.

What made the TCR beta cDNA was 5'RACE template switching with UMIs. TCRdb processed the 5' RACE reads again and assigns one entry to each CDR3 protein, with no DNA. The sample table sets out some 460,000 distinct CDR3 sequences. Germline V lookup: CDR1 MNHEY, CDR2 SVGEGT. This CDR3 has 13 amino acids. The clonotype was recovered from a woman aged 50 to 65 in good health. Source material: blood T cells: a sorted CD56 or NKG2C T cell subset, CD4+ or CD8+ T cells, or bulk PBMC T cells (not recorded which). V gene TRBV6-2 or TRBV6-3 combines with J gene TRBJ2-7; TCRdb's D call, TRBD1, is unchecked because there is no DNA. CDR3 in amino acids: CASSDRGRYEQYF.